This TCR beta chain was captured in a study of blood T cell repertoires in COVID-19. For the study at large: Collection of acute and convalescent COVID-19 samples took place in the United States, Italy and Spain. PBMCs, B-cell-depleted T cells, or T cells provided the cDNA or gDNA that made up the material.

The CDR3 consists of 13 residues. The V gene lost 6 bases and the J gene lost 4 bases, with 9 bases spanning the gap. As processed by the authors: How many nucleated cells were present was estimated from reference gene primer amplification. Clones were sequenced by immunoSEQ multiplex PCR, and TCRdb holds only the in-frame ones, with some missing. V, J and clone size were drawn from that table, and D and trimming were deduced from the DNA. The sample shows over 250,000 clones, 88% of them seen only once. The receptor's source is a man aged 55 to 69 who had recovered from COVID-19. Sequencing was done on a sample of peripheral blood. The chain recombines TRBV12-3 or TRBV12-4 with TRBJ1-4; D is unclear. The CDR3 loop is CASSPRYNEKLFF. CDR3 in DNA: TGTGCCAGCAGCCCCAGGTATAATGAAAAACTGTTTTTT.